The 18 T cell receptor beta chains presented below share a single source sample, sequenced in a study of chemoradiotherapy in HPV16-positive cancers. Method: immunoSEQ multiplex PCR; TCRdb's copy keeps in-frame clones and lacks some. Of 9,500 to 15,000 clones listed, roughly 78% are singletons. This material was acquired from a patient who underwent chemoradiotherapy. These receptors all come from a human donor with HPV-associated anogenital cancer.

This clone was detected only a few times. The chain is built from TRBV7-2 and TRBJ2-1, with D perhaps given as TRBD1 or TRBD2 (6 bases each). The CDR3 spans 15 residues. Germline V gene data show CDR1 as SGHTA and CDR2 as FQGNSA. The V end lost 5 bases, the J end lost 7 bases, and 18 bases lay between the germline ends. CDR3 DNA sequence: TGTGCCAGCAGCGCAGCACGACAGGCGGGAAATGAGCAGTTCTTC. Encoded protein: CASSAARQAGNEQFF.

CDR3 in amino acids: CASSFSLLRQGSFYEQYF. CDR3 in DNA: TGTGCCAGCAGCTTCTCTCTTCTGCGACAGGGAAGTTTCTACGAGCAGTACTTC. This rearrangement joins TRBV5-5 to TRBJ2-7, with 7 bases fitting TRBD1. V was pared by 2 bases and J by 3 bases, with 17 bases of the junction left unmatched. CDR3 size: 18 residues. From germline, CDR1 is SGHKS and CDR2 YYEKEE (reference sequence).

This chain connects TRBV4-3 to TRBJ1-1; 7 bases line up with TRBD1. Trimming took 3 bases from V and 8 from J; bases not matched to a gene: 9. CDR1 is LGHNA, CDR2 YSLEER, per germline. The CDR3 extends over 14 amino acids. CDR3 in DNA: TGCGCCAGCAGCCAGGACAGGTCCCGTGTCGAAGCTTTCTTT. Residues: CASSQDRSRVEAFF.

V is TRBV6-5 and J is TRBJ1-1; 7 bases match TRBD1. V shed 6 bases and J 2 bases; nucleotides not matched to a gene: 6. CDR1 and CDR2 from the germline V gene are MNHEY and SVGAGI. The CDR3 contains 14 residues. The CDR3 bases are TGTGCCAGCAGGTCCAGGGGGGCTAACACTGAAGCTTTCTTT. Protein product: CASRSRGANTEAFF.

The V gene is TRBV7-9, the J gene TRBJ1-1; unclear D gene. Germline lookup yields CDR1 SEHNR and CDR2 FQNEAQ (reference sequence). The CDR3 is 14 residues long. V was trimmed by 4 bases and J by 6 bases, leaving 15 bases between them. CDR3 in amino acids: CASSSSGYGPEAFF. CDR3 coding DNA: TGTGCCAGCAGCTCGTCGGGTTATGGCCCTGAAGCTTTCTTT. The full variable domain, completed using reference TRBV7-9 and TRBJ1-1, is DTGVSQNPRHKITKRGQNVTFRCDPISEHNRLYWYRQTLGQGPEFLTYFQNEAQLEKSRLLSDRFSAERPKGSFSTLEIQRTEQGDSAMYLCASSSSGYGPEAFFGQGTRLTVV.

This chain links TRBV2 with TRBJ2-2; 12 bases are shared with TRBD2. CDR3 size: 18 residues. Germline V lookup: CDR1 SNHLY, CDR2 FYNNEI. The trim removed 7 bases at V and 4 bases at J, leaving 13 bases unmatched. CDR3 protein: CASKIEGLGLAGTGELFF. The DNA of the CDR3 is TGTGCCAGCAAAATTGAGGGCTTGGGACTAGCGGGCACCGGGGAGCTGTTTTTT.

The rearrangement uses TRBV13 and TRBJ2-5, with TRBD2 identical over 8 bases. V shed 4 bases, J shed 3 bases, and the junction held 7 bases outside the gene matches. The germline gives CDR1 PRHDT, CDR2 FYEKMQ (reference sequence). This CDR3 spans 15 amino acids. The CDR3 loop reads CASSSRGGPEETQYF. CDR3 coding DNA: TGTGCCAGCAGCTCCCGGGGGGGCCCTGAAGAGACCCAGTACTTC.

The chain links TRBV30 to TRBJ2-1, with unresolved D. From germline, CDR1 is GTSNPN and CDR2 SVGIG (reference sequence). This CDR3 is built from 12 residues. Trimming left V 0 bases short and J 8 bases short, with 8 bases between. The CDR3 protein is CAWSVLSYEQFF. CDR3 nucleotides: TGTGCCTGGAGTGTACTTAGTTATGAGCAGTTCTTC. Variable domain in full (rest from reference TRBV30 and TRBJ2-1): SQTIHQWPATLVQPVGSPLSLECTVEGTSNPNLYWYRQAAGRGLQLLFYSVGIGQISSEVPQNLSASRPQDRQFILSSKKLLLSDSGFYLCAWSVLSYEQFFGPGTRLTVL.

A few counts support this clone. This sequence joins TRBV6-4 and TRBJ2-2, with 10 bases matching TRBD2. The CDR3 runs to 16 residues. CDR1 is MRHNA and CDR2 is SNTAGT in the germline V gene. With 6 bases clipped from V and 7 bases from J, the junction kept 11 bases outside the gene matches. The CDR3 region is CASSPVSGGTGGELFF. The CDR3 region has the DNA TGTGCCAGCAGCCCGGTTAGCGGGGGGACAGGCGGGGAGCTGTTTTTT.

The rearrangement uses TRBV19 and TRBJ1-3; a possible D gene is TRBD1 (5 bases). V was cut by 7 bases and J by 2 bases, with 12 bases left in between. There are 14 residues in the CDR3. The germline V gene encodes CDR1 LNHDA and CDR2 SQIVND (reference sequence). CDR3 DNA: TGTGCCAGTACCCTGACAGAGACTGGAAACACCATATATTTT. This encodes CASTLTETGNTIYF.

By share, this clone ranks as medium-sized. The sample holds other DNA sequences that translate to the same CDR3. The J gene is TRBJ1-6, the V gene TRBV6-6; the D gene is possibly TRBD1 (5 bases). Germline CDR1 reads MNHNY; CDR2 reads SVGAGI (reference sequence). V was clipped by 7 bases and J by 8 bases, with 15 bases between them. This CDR3 region has 14 residues. This CDR3 is CASTTRGTDSPLHF. In DNA, the CDR3 is TGTGCCAGCACTACCCGGGGGACGGATTCACCCCTCCACTTT.

This clone was recorded only once. The V gene is TRBV5-8, the J gene TRBJ1-1, with 9 nucleotides matching TRBD1. Trimming removed 5 bases from V and 7 bases from J; junction bases left unmatched: 15. The germline V gene has CDR1 SGHTS and CDR2 YDEGEE. This CDR3 spans 16 amino acids. CDR3 sequence (DNA): TGTGCCAGCAGGATTGGGGATACAGGGGGCGAAGGTGAAGCTTTCTTT. Translated, it gives CASRIGDTGGEGEAFF.

The chain recombines TRBV5-4 with TRBJ1-2; D is undetermined. The CDR3 is made up of 15 amino acids. The ends were cut back, 5 bases at V and 4 bases at J, with 18 bases in the middle. Per the germline V gene, CDR1 is SGHNT and CDR2 is YYREEE (reference sequence). In DNA form, the CDR3 reads TGTGCCAGCAGTGCCGGCAAGGGATGGGGCTATGGCTACACCTTC. It is translated as CASSAGKGWGYGYTF.

The chain employs TRBV6-1 and TRBJ1-1; D gene ambiguous. Germline V gives CDR1 MNHNS, CDR2 SASEGT. This CDR3 comprises 12 residues. The V end lost 2 bases, the J end lost 5 bases, and 6 bases lay between the germline ends. As DNA, the CDR3 is TGTGCCAGCAGTGAATATTCGACTGAAGCTTTCTTT. This translates into CASSEYSTEAFF.

CDR3 sequence: CASSMTSGSTDTQYF. The CDR3 bases are TGTGCCAGTAGTATGACTAGCGGGAGCACAGATACGCAGTATTTT. V is TRBV19 and J is TRBJ2-3; 10 nucleotides agree with TRBD2. CDR1 is LNHDA and CDR2 is SQIVND in the germline V gene (reference sequence). V gave up 3 bases and J gave up 0 bases; unmatched junction bases: 0. The CDR3 consists of 15 residues.

The CDR3 reads CASSLGAGEDTQYF. CDR3 in DNA: TGTGCCAGCAGCTTAGGCGCGGGTGAAGATACGCAGTATTTT. This rearrangement joins TRBV7-2 to TRBJ2-3; possibly TRBD2 for D (5 bases). There are 14 residues in the CDR3. Trimming removed 1 base at V and 5 bases at J, with 10 bases between. Germline CDR1 is SGHTA and CDR2 is FQGNSA.

The rearrangement links TRBV11-1 to TRBJ1-1; 9 bases match TRBD1. J was trimmed by 10 bases and V by 5 bases; bases with no gene match: 5. The CDR3 has 12 amino acids. The V gene's germline CDR1 is SGHAT and CDR2 FQDESV (reference sequence). CDR3: CASSRTGVRAFF. The CDR3 DNA is TGTGCCAGCAGCCGGACAGGGGTCAGAGCTTTCTTT. The full variable domain, in which reference TRBV11-1 and TRBJ1-1 provide the parts outside the CDR3, is EAEVAQSPRYKITEKSQAVAFWCDPISGHATLYWYRQILGQGPELLVQFQDESVVDDSQLPKDRFSAERLKGVDSTLKIQPAELGDSAMYLCASSRTGVRAFFGQGTRLTVV.

There are a few counts of this clone. The chain links TRBV9 to TRBJ1-1, with a tentative D call TRBD1 (5 bases). V was trimmed by 4 bases and J by 4 bases, leaving 17 bases between them. The CDR3 is made up of 15 amino acids. The germline CDR1 and CDR2 sequences are SGDLS and YYNGEE. DNA for the CDR3: TGTGCCAGCAGCTCTCTGGGGCAGGGTGGCACTGAAGCTTTCTTT. Residues: CASSSLGQGGTEAFF.